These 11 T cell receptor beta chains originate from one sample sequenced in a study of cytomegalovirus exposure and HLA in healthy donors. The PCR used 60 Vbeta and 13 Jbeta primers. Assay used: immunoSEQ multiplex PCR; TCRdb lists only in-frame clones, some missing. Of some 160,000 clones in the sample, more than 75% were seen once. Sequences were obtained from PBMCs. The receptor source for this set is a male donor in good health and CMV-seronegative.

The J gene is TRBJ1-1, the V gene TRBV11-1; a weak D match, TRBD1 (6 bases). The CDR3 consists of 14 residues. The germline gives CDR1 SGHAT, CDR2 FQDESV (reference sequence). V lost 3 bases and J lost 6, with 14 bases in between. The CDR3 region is CASSFRLGAPEAFF. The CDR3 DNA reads TGTGCCAGCAGCTTTCGGCTGGGGGCACCTGAAGCTTTCTTT.

DNA for the CDR3: TGTGCCAGCAGTTTATCCCTCGGACAGTACACTGAAGCTTTCTTT. Translating gives CASSLSLGQYTEAFF. V usage is TRBV28 and J usage is TRBJ1-1; D may be TRBD1 (6 bases). The CDR3 covers 15 residues. CDR1 and CDR2 from the germline V gene are MDHEN and SYDVKM. V was clipped by 1 base and J by 3 bases, with 12 bases between them.

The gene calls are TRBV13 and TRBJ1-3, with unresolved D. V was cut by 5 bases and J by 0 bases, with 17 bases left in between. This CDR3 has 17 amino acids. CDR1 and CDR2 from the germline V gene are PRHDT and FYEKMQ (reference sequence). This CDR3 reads CASSARRDGFSGNTIYF. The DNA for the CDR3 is TGTGCCAGCAGCGCAAGGAGGGATGGTTTCTCTGGAAACACCATATATTTT.

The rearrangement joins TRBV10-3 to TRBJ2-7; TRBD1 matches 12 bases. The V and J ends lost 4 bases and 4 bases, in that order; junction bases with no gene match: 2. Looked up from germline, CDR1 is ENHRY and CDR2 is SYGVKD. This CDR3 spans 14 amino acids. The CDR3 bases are TGTGCCATCAGTGGGGGACAGGGGGCTTACGAGCAGTACTTC. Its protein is CAISGGQGAYEQYF.

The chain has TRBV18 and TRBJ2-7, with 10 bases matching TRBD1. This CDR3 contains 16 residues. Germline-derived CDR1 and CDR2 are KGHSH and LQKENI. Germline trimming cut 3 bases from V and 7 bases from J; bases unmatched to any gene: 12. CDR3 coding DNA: TGTGCCAGCTCACCGAGATCCGGGACAGGGGTGGGTGAGCAGTACTTC. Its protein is CASSPRSGTGVGEQYF. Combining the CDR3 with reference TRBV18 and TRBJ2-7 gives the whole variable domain NAGVMQNPRHLVRRRGQEARLRCSPMKGHSHVYWYRQLPEEGLKFMVYLQKENIIDESGMPKERFSAEFPKEGPSILRIQQVVRGDSAAYFCASSPRSGTGVGEQYFGPGTRLTVT.

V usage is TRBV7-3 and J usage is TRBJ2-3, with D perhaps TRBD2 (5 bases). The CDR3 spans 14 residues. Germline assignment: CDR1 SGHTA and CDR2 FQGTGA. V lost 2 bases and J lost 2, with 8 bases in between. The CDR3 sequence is CASSLWGDTDTQYF. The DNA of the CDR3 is TGTGCCAGCAGCTTATGGGGAGACACAGATACGCAGTATTTT. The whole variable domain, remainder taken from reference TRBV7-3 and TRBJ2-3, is GAGVSQTPSNKVTEKGKYVELRCDPISGHTALYWYRQSLGQGPEFLIYFQGTGAADDSGLPNDRFFAVRPEGSVSTLKIQRTERGDSAVYLCASSLWGDTDTQYFGPGTRLTVL.

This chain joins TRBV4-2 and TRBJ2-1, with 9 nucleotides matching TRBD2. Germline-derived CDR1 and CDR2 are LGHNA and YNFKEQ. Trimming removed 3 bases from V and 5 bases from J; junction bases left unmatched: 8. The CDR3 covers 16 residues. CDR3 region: CASSQGGSGGHNEQFF. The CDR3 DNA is TGTGCCAGCAGCCAGGGGGGGAGCGGGGGGCACAATGAGCAGTTCTTC.

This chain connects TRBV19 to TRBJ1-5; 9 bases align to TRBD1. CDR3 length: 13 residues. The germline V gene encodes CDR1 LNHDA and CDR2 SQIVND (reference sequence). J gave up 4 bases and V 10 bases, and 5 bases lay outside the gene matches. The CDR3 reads CATSDRGNQPQHF. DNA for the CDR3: TGTGCCACCTCAGACAGGGGGAATCAGCCCCAGCATTTT.

The CDR3 sequence is CASSLGWTVGEEQYF. The CDR3 nucleotides are TGTGCCAGCAGCTTAGGCTGGACAGTGGGTGAGGAGCAGTACTTC. The chain recombines TRBV7-9 with TRBJ2-7, with a tentative D call TRBD1 (6 bases). V was clipped by 1 base and J by 7 bases, with 17 bases between them. The length of the CDR3 is 15 residues. Looked up from germline, CDR1 is SEHNR and CDR2 is FQNEAQ (reference sequence).

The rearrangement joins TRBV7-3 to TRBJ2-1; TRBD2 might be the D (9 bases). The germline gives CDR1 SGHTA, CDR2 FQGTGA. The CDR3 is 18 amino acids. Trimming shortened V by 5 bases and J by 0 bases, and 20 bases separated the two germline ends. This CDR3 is CASSGQGRSGSSYNEQFF. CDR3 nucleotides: TGTGCCAGCAGCGGACAGGGTCGTAGCGGGAGCTCCTACAATGAGCAGTTCTTC.

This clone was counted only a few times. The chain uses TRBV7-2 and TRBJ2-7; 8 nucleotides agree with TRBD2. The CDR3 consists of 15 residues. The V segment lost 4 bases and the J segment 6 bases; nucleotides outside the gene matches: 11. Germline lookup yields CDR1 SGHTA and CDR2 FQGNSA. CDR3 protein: CASSSGGGPSGEQYF. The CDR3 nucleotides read TGTGCCAGCAGCTCCGGGGGGGGACCTTCGGGCGAGCAGTACTTC.